Listed here is a single T cell receptor (beta chain). The antigen it recognizes is unknown. No much larger clone exists at a distance of one base, and base qualities are not known. This entry is derived from a study of human T cells and chemical hapten exposure (TCRdb year 2021). Notes on the research overall: Libraries were combined into a pool for sequencing, and differences in TCR yield between samples came mainly from small differences in library volumes within the pool. In alopecia patients, the study followed how the peripheral blood TCR repertoire changed in vivo over primary and secondary sensitization to diphenylcyclopropenone (DPC), a hapten. From each blood RNA sample, both TCR alpha and TCR beta chains were sequenced.

Per the publication, the time point label means: healthy volunteer bleed at 2 weeks. Total RNA was isolated from unfractionated whole blood collected in Tempus Blood RNA tubes. Roughly 5 healthy volunteers were used as TCR sequencing controls and were bled at day 0, 2 weeks and 6 weeks. The library was prepared using RACE. Instrument used: NextSeq 500. During library preparation, unique molecular identifiers were attached to individual cDNA molecules so that TCRs could be counted quantitatively and reproducibly. The original methods were these. The median number of TCRs per sample was over 95,000, ranging from about 20,000 to 700,000. The Decombinator software suite was used to annotate the V, J and CDR3 of the TCR reads. For PS versus PT1 abundance plots, all samples were subsampled to the same number of TCRs (28,000). Expanded TCRs were defined as absent before sensitization and observed at least eight times at the 2-week time point. The public sequencing data were trimmed at Q25 with fastp and processed into clonotypes with MiXCR by TCRdb, which kept only in-frame beta chains. Records with the same CDR3 protein are collapsed into one entry carrying the most frequent genes and DNA. The V and J calls were not made by the authors but by TCRdb's processing. Counted in this sample were about 130,000 distinct CDR3 sequences; around 8.3% of them appeared once. Together, the top ten hold roughly 1.8% of the sample.

General findings and caveats noted by the study authors: After repeated subsampling, the strength of the expansion versus patch-test correlation and the threshold at which it became significant changed. The number of TCRs above 1 in 1000 frequency did not change with DPC sensitization; there was no evidence of global repertoire structure alterations.

This sequence originates from a male donor in good health. Some clones in this sample may be carry-over from other donors' samples. Sequencing was carried out using whole blood.

The sequence in DNA is TGTGCTAGTGGTTTGGTATTGGGACAGGGGGCACACAGGCAGCCCCAGCATTTT. This yields the protein CASGLVLGQGAHRQPQHF. The V and J genes are TRBV12-5 and TRBJ1-5, and TRBD1 matches 12 of the central bases. V has 0 bases trimmed and J has 7 bases trimmed; junction bases matching no gene number 10. The germline V gene encodes CDR1 LGHNT and CDR2 FRNRAP. The CDR3 sequence holds 18 residues, the cysteine and phenylalanine included. Only the CDR3 part of the read is kept: 54 bases, read in frame from the first base.